This T cell receptor (beta chain) was captured in a study of regulatory T cells in long-lasting Graves disease. HTBI primers from iRepertoire and Arm-PCR of CDR3 regions yielded the TCR beta libraries. TCRdb analysed the multiplex PCR reads with MiXCR anew, one entry per CDR3 protein. This sample carries roughly 430,000 distinct CDR3 sequences, 16% of them seen once, and the ten largest clones take approximately 12%. Germline V CDR1 and CDR2: SGDLS, YYNGEE. The CDR3 sequence is 13 residues long. V was pared by 0 bases and J by 4 bases, with 7 bases between. As for time point: newly diagnosed GD, antithyroid drugs for less than 3 months. Extracted PBMC RNA gave rise to the TCR library. The data were also submitted as part of a second study, on T cells in Graves' hyperthyroidism and ophthalmopathy. That source notes: If no ophthalmopathy progression occurred within 18 months, Graves' hyperthyroidism was stable.

Material: peripheral blood mononuclear cells (PBMCs), obtained at new diagnosis, from a patient treated with antithyroid drugs. V is TRBV9 and J is TRBJ1-1; TRBD1 is a possible D gene (5 bases). This receptor was obtained from a woman aged 25 to 45 with Graves disease. The CDR3 sequence: CASSVEGVTEAFF. For the CDR3, the DNA is TGTGCCAGCAGCGTAGAAGGGGTCACTGAAGCTTTCTTT.